The rows below give T cell receptor beta chains drawn from one sample of a study of shared clonotypes between healthy human individuals. Generated by immunoSEQ multiplex PCR, the TCRdb table keeps only in-frame clones and is missing some. This table holds roughly 2 million clones, about 95% found once. The specimen was naive CD8+ T cells sorted from blood. The receptors here all came from a man aged 18 to 35 in good health. The CDR3 runs from the conserved cysteine through the conserved F or W. The D gene is left open where the match is weak. Size values are once, few and many counts, or a class for expanded clones, and some rows have none.

v_gene,j_gene,abundance,d_gene,CDR3nt,CDR3aa
TRBV2,TRBJ2-7,NA,NA,TGTGCCAGCGCAGTGGTAGGGTCGAACGAGCAGTACTTC,CASAVVGSNEQYF
TRBV7-9,TRBJ2-7,NA,NA,TGTGCCAGCAGCTTAGGTGGATCCGAGCAGTACTTC,CASSLGGSEQYF
TRBV27,TRBJ2-7,NA,TRBD2,TGTGCCAGCAGTTGGGGAGCGGGAGGGATCTACGAGCAGTACTTC,CASSWGAGGIYEQYF
TRBV14,TRBJ2-5,NA,TRBD1,TGTGCCAGCAGTCGAGACTATCTGGGACAGTGGGAAGAGACCCAGTACTTC,CASSRDYLGQWEETQYF
TRBV27,TRBJ2-2,NA,NA,TGTGCCAGCAGTTTTGGGGTTAACACCGGGGAGCTGTTTTTT,CASSFGVNTGELFF
TRBV7-8,TRBJ2-3,NA,TRBD2,TGTGCCAGCAGCTTAGGTGGCGGGGGGGCCGCAGATACGCAGTATTTT,CASSLGGGGAADTQYF
TRBV27,TRBJ1-1,NA,TRBD1,TGTGCCAGCAGTTCGGGACAGGGATGGGTAGGGACCACTGAAGCTTTCTTT,CASSSGQGWVGTTEAFF
TRBV25-1,TRBJ2-1,NA,TRBD2,TGTGCCAGCAGGGAGCGGGAGGGCGTCTACAATGAGCAGTTCTTC,CASREREGVYNEQFF
TRBV9,TRBJ2-1,NA,TRBD2,TGTGCCAGCAGCGTAGACAGGACTAGCGGGAGCAATGAGCAGTTCTTC,CASSVDRTSGSNEQFF
TRBV27,TRBJ1-5,NA,TRBD1,TGTGCCAGCAGGGAGGGGGCCCCTTTATCCAATCAGCCCCAGCATTTT,CASREGAPLSNQPQHF
TRBV13,TRBJ2-7,NA,TRBD2,TGTGCCAGCAGCTTAGGTACTAGCGGGACCCAGTACGAGCAGTACTTC,CASSLGTSGTQYEQYF
TRBV10-3,TRBJ1-4,NA,NA,TGTGCCATCAGCCCGGGACCTAGAGTCGGACTGTTTTTT,CAISPGPRVGLFF
TRBV27,TRBJ2-6,NA,NA,TGTGCCAGCACGTCCGTGGTCTCTGGGGCCAACGTCCTGACTTTC,CASTSVVSGANVLTF
TRBV18,TRBJ2-1,NA,NA,TGTGCCAGCTCACCACCTCACAGGGCCGGCTATGAGCAGTTCTTC,CASSPPHRAGYEQFF
TRBV6-1,TRBJ1-2,NA,NA,TGTGCCAGCAGTCCAGGGGCCCGGCAGGACTATGGCTACACCTTC,CASSPGARQDYGYTF
TRBV28,TRBJ2-1,NA,NA,TGTGCCAGCAGTTTAATTGGGAGCTCCTACAATGAGCAGTTCTTC,CASSLIGSSYNEQFF
TRBV10-2,TRBJ2-7,NA,NA,TGCGCCAGCAGTGATGCCGGTTCATCCTACGAGCAGTACTTC,CASSDAGSSYEQYF
TRBV9,TRBJ1-2,NA,NA,TGTGCCAGCAGCGGACACGTCGAGGGCTACACCTTC,CASSGHVEGYTF
TRBV19,TRBJ2-7,once,NA,TGTGCCAGTAGTATATGTGACTGCACTCGGGGCGAGCAGTACTTC,CASSICDCTRGEQYF
TRBV7-8,TRBJ2-1,NA,TRBD2,TGTGCCAGCAGCTTAGCGGCGGGAGAGGGCTACAATGAGCAGTTCTTC,CASSLAAGEGYNEQFF
TRBV5-6,TRBJ2-7,NA,TRBD2,TGTGCCAGCAGCTTCGGGACTAGCGCATACGAGCAGTACTTC,CASSFGTSAYEQYF
TRBV5-1,TRBJ2-3,NA,TRBD1,TGCGCCAGCAGCGCGGACCACGGACAGGGGGCAGATACGCAGTATTTT,CASSADHGQGADTQYF
TRBV25-1,TRBJ2-1,NA,NA,TGTGCCAGCAGTATGGGGAATGACGAGCAGTTCTTC,CASSMGNDEQFF
TRBV27,TRBJ1-6,NA,NA,TGTGCCAGCCGACTAGGGCAGCGGTATAATTCACCCCTCCACTTT,CASRLGQRYNSPLHF
TRBV5-1,TRBJ1-2,NA,NA,TGCGCCAGCAGCTTTGCTACGGGGGGTGGAGGCTACACCTTC,CASSFATGGGGYTF
TRBV11-2,TRBJ2-7,NA,NA,TGTGCCAGCAGCTTAGGCAGACCCTACGAGCAGTACTTC,CASSLGRPYEQYF
TRBV5-6,TRBJ2-5,NA,NA,TGTGCCAGCAGCTTGGGGGGACTGCAAGAGACCCAGTACTTC,CASSLGGLQETQYF
TRBV4-1,TRBJ2-7,once,TRBD2,TGCGCCAGCAGCCTAAATAGCGGGAGTAGCTACGAGCAGTACTTC,CASSLNSGSSYEQYF
TRBV7-9,TRBJ1-5,few,NA,TGTGCCAGCAGCTTACAGGGCTCGCCTCAGCCCCAGCATTTT,CASSLQGSPQPQHF
TRBV5-3,TRBJ2-7,NA,TRBD2,TGTGCCAGAAGCACGAGACTAGCGGGGGAAACCTACGAGCAGTACTTC,CARSTRLAGETYEQYF
TRBV2,TRBJ2-7,once,TRBD1,TGTGCCAGCAACCAACCCTCCACAGGGGGGTACGAGCAGTACTTC,CASNQPSTGGYEQYF
TRBV15,TRBJ2-7,NA,NA,TGTGCCACCAGCGCAAGGGACGGGTTCTCCTACGAGCAGTACTTC,CATSARDGFSYEQYF
TRBV15,TRBJ1-1,NA,TRBD1,TGTGCCACCAGCAGAGCGGGACAGTACCCCTACTTT,CATSRAGQYPYF
TRBV5-1,TRBJ1-1,NA,NA,TGCGCCAGCAGCTTGGCCGGGGGGCTCCTTCTGAACACTGAAGCTTTCTTT,CASSLAGGLLLNTEAFF
TRBV18,TRBJ1-2,NA,NA,TGTGCCAGCTCACCCTTGGACAGTTCGTATGGCTACACCTTC,CASSPLDSSYGYTF
TRBV4-3,TRBJ1-1,NA,NA,TGCGCCAGCAGCCAAGATGTCAACACAGAGAACACTGAAGCTTTCTTT,CASSQDVNTENTEAFF
TRBV4-1,TRBJ1-4,NA,TRBD1,TGCGCCAGCAGCCAGAGGACAGGGGTTGAAAAACTGTTTTTT,CASSQRTGVEKLFF
TRBV27,TRBJ1-4,NA,NA,TGTGCCAGCAGCTTAGGTTTAGATACAACTAATGAAAAACTGTTTTTT,CASSLGLDTTNEKLFF
TRBV27,TRBJ1-2,NA,TRBD1,TGTGCCAGCAGCCCGGTAGGGCAGGGGGTGGGAGACTATGGCTACACCTTC,CASSPVGQGVGDYGYTF
TRBV2,TRBJ1-1,NA,NA,TGTGCCAGCAGTGAAATGGCAGGGACTGAAGCTTTCTTT,CASSEMAGTEAFF
TRBV4-1,TRBJ2-7,NA,TRBD2,TGCGCCAGCAGCTTCGGACTAGCGGGAGGGCCCGCGGGGGAGCAGTACTTC,CASSFGLAGGPAGEQYF
TRBV4-2,TRBJ2-7,NA,TRBD2,TGTGCCAGCAGCCAAGAGTTTGCGGGGGGGGCCTACGAGCAGTACTTC,CASSQEFAGGAYEQYF
TRBV7-9,TRBJ2-7,NA,TRBD1,TGTGCCAGCAGCTCAGGACAGGGGGAGTACGAGCAGTACTTC,CASSSGQGEYEQYF
TRBV19,TRBJ1-2,few,TRBD1,TGTGCCAGTAGTATAATGGGGACAGGGACCGCTGCCACCTTC,CASSIMGTGTAATF
TRBV11-1,TRBJ1-6,NA,NA,TGTGCCAGCAGCTTAGTCCACAGGGAAAGCTCCTATAATTCACCCCTCCACTTT,CASSLVHRESSYNSPLHF
TRBV27,TRBJ2-2,NA,NA,TGTGCCAGCAAGAGGGAGTCGTGGGGGAACACCGGGGAGCTGTTTTTT,CASKRESWGNTGELFF
TRBV4-1,TRBJ2-3,once,NA,TGCGCCAGCAGCCAAGTTTCTAGCGTCACAGATACGCAGTATTTT,CASSQVSSVTDTQYF
TRBV10-3,TRBJ2-7,NA,NA,TGTGCCATCAGTGAGTCGTTAGGAGCTCGGGACGAGCAGTACTTC,CAISESLGARDEQYF
TRBV30,TRBJ2-2,NA,NA,TGTGCCTGGGGTACGGGGGCTTTAAACACCGGGGAGCTGTTTTTT,CAWGTGALNTGELFF
TRBV18,TRBJ2-3,NA,NA,TGTGCCAGCTCACCAATAGGCTACACAGATACGCAGTATTTT,CASSPIGYTDTQYF
TRBV2,TRBJ2-7,NA,NA,TGTGCCAGCAAAGGTAGCTCCTACGAGCAGTACTTC,CASKGSSYEQYF
TRBV19,TRBJ1-2,NA,NA,TGTGCCGTCTCTTCCGGCGCTGACTATGGCTACACCTTC,CAVSSGADYGYTF
TRBV6-5,TRBJ2-5,NA,TRBD2,TGTGCCAGCAGCCCGACTAGCGGCAACCAAGAGACCCAGTACTTC,CASSPTSGNQETQYF
TRBV6-5,TRBJ2-5,NA,TRBD1,TGTGCCAGCAGTGAGAGGACAGGGAGGGAGACCCAGTACTTC,CASSERTGRETQYF